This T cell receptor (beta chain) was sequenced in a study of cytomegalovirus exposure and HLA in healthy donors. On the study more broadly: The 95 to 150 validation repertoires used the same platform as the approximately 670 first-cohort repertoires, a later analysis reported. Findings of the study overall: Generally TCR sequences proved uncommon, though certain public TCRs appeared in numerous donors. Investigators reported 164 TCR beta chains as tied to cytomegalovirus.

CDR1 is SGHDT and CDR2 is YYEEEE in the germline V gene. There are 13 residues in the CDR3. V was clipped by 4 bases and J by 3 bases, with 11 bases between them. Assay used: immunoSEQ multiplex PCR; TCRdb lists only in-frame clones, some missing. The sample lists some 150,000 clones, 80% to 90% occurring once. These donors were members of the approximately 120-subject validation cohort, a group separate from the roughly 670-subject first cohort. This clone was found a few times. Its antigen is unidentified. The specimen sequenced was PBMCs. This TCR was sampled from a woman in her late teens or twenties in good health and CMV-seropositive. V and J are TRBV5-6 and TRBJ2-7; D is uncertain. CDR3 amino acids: CASSRAGIYEQYF. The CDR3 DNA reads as TGTGCCAGCAGCCGAGCAGGAATCTACGAGCAGTACTTC.